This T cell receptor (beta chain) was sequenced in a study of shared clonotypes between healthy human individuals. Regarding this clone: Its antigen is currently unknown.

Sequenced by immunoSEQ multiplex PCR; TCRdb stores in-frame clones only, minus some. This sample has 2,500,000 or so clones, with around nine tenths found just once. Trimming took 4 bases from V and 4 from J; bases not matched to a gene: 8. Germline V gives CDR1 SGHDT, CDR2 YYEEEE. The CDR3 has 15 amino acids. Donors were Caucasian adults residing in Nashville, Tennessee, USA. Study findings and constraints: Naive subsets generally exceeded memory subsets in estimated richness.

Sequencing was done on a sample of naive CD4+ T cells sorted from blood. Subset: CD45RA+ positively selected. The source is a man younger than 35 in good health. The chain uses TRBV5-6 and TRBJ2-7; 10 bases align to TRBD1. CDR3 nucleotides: TGTGCCAGCAGCCCCGTGGGACAGGGGACGTACGAGCAGTACTTC. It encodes CASSPVGQGTYEQYF.